This T cell receptor (beta chain) is from a study of PD-1 blockade in classical Hodgkin lymphoma. Germline V gene lookup returns CDR1 LNHDA and CDR2 SQIVND (reference sequence). V was clipped by 7 bases and J by 2 bases, with 12 bases between them. This CDR3 is built from 14 residues. Described time point: cycle 4 day 1 (C4D1), after five to seven weeks of nivolumab. Each patient's relapse followed autologous stem cell transplantation, and brentuximab vedotin exposure varied. Profiling relied on immunoSEQ multiplex PCR, and the TCRdb table lists in-frame clones only, not all of them. The sample has some 93,000 clones; approximately 83% are singletons.

V gene TRBV19 combines with J gene TRBJ2-4, with TRBD1 as a possible D gene (5 bases). This material consisted of peripheral blood mononuclear cells (PBMCs), taken before the fourth cycle of nivolumab. The origin of this receptor is a human donor with classical Hodgkin lymphoma. The CDR3 DNA follows: TGTGCCAGTATTGCCAGGGAACCCAAAAACATTCAGTACTTC. Protein: CASIAREPKNIQYF.